These 5 T cell receptor beta chains were sequenced from one sample in a study of T cell repertoires in cytomegalovirus infection. MiXCR was run by TCRdb on the reads, yielding one entry per CDR3 protein. Here the sample spans approximately 130,000 distinct CDR3 sequences, roughly 9% being singletons. Sequencing input: PBMCs. The receptors originated from a human donor in good health (CMV status not recorded). Some clones in this sample may be carry-over from other donors' samples.

Ten or more counts support this clonotype. V is TRBV7-8 and J is TRBJ1-2; a weak D match, TRBD1 (6 bases). Germline V lookup: CDR1 SGHVS, CDR2 FQNEAQ. This CDR3 spans 15 amino acids. Trimming left V 1 base short and J 0 bases short, with 9 bases between. In DNA, the CDR3 is TGTGCCAGCAGCTTAGATGGGACACCTAACTATGGCTACACCTTC. Translation: CASSLDGTPNYGYTF. Full variable domain (remainder filled in from reference TRBV7-8 and TRBJ1-2): GAGVSQSPRYKVAKRGQDVALRCDPISGHVSLFWYQQALGQGPEFLTYFQNEAQLDKSGLPSDRFFAERPEGSVSTLKIQRTQQEDSAVYLCASSLDGTPNYGYTFGSGTRLTVV.

The rearrangement links TRBV7-9 to TRBJ1-1; 10 bases align to TRBD1. Losses at the gene ends were 5 bases for V and 1 base for J; bases not matched to a gene: 7. The CDR3 extends over 16 amino acids. CDR1 and CDR2 from the germline V gene are SEHNR and FQNEAQ (reference sequence). CDR3 nucleotides: TGTGCCAGCAGCCAGACAGGGGGCTTGAAGAACACTGAAGCTTTCTTT. This translates into CASSQTGGLKNTEAFF.

This clonotype was counted only a few times. The gene calls are TRBV6-2 or TRBV6-3 and TRBJ2-5; D is unresolved. The CDR3 is made up of 14 amino acids. Trimming cost V 1 base and J 3 bases, with 9 bases left between them. Germline V gene lookup returns CDR1 MNHEY and CDR2 SVGEGT. DNA of the CDR3: TGTGCCAGCAGTTACTTCGAGACGGAAGAGACCCAGTACTTC. It specifies CASSYFETEETQYF.

This clonotype was seen many times. The chain has TRBV7-3 and TRBJ2-7; D is perhaps TRBD1 (6 bases). The CDR3 runs 16 residues. The germline V gene encodes CDR1 SGHTA and CDR2 FQGTGA. V lost 5 bases and J 3 bases, leaving 20 bases between the germline ends. The CDR3 here is CASSRYREPSIYEQYF. The CDR3 nucleotides read TGTGCCAGCAGCCGATACAGGGAACCCTCCATCTACGAGCAGTACTTC.

This clonotype was counted at least ten times. The chain carries TRBV25-1 and TRBJ2-3, with TRBD2 matching over 7 bases. After removal of 6 bases from V and 3 bases from J, the junction contained 3 bases not matched to a gene. This CDR3 has 13 amino acids. Germline V gene sequence: CDR1 MGHDK, CDR2 SYGVNS. CDR3 nucleotide sequence: TGTGCCAGCAGGAGGGAGGGGACAGATACGCAGTATTTT. As protein: CASRREGTDTQYF.